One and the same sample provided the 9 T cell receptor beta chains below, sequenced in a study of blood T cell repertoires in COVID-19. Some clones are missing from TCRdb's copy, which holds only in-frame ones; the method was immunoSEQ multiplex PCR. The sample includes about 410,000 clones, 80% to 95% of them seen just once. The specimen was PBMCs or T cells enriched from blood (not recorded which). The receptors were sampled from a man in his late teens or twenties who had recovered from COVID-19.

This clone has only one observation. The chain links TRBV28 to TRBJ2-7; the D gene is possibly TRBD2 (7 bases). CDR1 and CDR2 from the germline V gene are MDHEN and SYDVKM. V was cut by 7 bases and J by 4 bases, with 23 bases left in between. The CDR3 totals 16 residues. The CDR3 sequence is CASTKGGASGVYEQYF. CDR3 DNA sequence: TGTGCCAGCACCAAGGGGGGGGCTAGCGGAGTTTACGAGCAGTACTTC.

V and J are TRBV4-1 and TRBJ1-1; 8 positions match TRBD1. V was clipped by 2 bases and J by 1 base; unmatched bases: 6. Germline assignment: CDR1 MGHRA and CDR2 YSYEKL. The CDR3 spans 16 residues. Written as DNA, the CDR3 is TGCGCCAGCAGCCAACGCTCCGGGACAGGGAACACTGAAGCTTTCTTT. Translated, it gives CASSQRSGTGNTEAFF.

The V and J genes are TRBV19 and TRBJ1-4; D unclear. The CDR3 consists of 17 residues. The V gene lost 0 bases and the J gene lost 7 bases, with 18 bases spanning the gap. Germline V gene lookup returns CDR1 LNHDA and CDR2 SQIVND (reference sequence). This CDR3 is CASSIDTWTVGGEKLFF. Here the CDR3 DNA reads TGTGCCAGTAGTATAGACACTTGGACGGTGGGAGGTGAAAAACTGTTTTTT.

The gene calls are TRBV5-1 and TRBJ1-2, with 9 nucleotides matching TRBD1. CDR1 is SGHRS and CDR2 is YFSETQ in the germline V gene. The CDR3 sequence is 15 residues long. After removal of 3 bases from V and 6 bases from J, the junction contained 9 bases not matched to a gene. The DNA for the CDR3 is TGCGCCAGCAGCTCCGGTGACAGGGGGTTTAATGGCTACACCTTC. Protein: CASSSGDRGFNGYTF.

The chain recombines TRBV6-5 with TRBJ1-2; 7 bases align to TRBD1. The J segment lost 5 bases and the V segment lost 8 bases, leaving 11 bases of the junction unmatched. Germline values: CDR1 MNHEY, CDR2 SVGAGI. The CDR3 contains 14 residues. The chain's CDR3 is CASRYTGTEYGYTF. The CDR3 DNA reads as TGTGCCAGCCGCTACACCGGGACAGAGTATGGCTACACCTTC.

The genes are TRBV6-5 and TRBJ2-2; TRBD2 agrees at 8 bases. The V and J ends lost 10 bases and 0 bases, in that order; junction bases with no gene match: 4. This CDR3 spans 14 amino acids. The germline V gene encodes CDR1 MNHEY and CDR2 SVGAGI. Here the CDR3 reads CATLSGTNTGELFF. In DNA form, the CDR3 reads TGTGCCACCCTTAGCGGGACGAACACCGGGGAGCTGTTTTTT.

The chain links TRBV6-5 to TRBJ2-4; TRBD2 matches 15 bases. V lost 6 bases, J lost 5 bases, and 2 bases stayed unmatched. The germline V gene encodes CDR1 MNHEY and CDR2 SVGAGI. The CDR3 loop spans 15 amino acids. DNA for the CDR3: TGTGCCAGCAGAAGGACTAGCGGGGGGGAAAACATTCAGTACTTC. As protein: CASRRTSGGENIQYF.

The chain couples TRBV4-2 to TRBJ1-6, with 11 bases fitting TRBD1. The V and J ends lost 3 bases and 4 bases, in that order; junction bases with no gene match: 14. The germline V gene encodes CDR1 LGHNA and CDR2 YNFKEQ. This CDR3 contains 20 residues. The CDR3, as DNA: TGTGCCAGCAGCCAGGACCCGGGACAGGGGGTCAGGGGATATAATTCACCCCTCCACTTT. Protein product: CASSQDPGQGVRGYNSPLHF.

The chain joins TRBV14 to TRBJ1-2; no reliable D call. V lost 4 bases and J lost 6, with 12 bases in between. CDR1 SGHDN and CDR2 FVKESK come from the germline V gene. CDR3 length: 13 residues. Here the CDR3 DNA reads TGTGCCAGCAGCCCGGGGTCCAAGGATGGCTACACCTTC. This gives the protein CASSPGSKDGYTF.